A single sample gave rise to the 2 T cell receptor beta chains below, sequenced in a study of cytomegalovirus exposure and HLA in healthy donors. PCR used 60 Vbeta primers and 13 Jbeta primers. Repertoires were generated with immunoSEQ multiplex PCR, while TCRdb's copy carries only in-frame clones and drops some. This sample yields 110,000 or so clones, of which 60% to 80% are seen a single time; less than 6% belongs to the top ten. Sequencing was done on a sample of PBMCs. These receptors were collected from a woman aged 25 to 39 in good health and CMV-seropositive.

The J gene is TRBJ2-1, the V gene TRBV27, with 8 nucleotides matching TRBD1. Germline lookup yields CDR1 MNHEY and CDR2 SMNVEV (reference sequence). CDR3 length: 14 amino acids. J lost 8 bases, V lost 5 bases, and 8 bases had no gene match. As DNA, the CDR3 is TGTGCCAGCAGTCCAGGGGGCCACCCACATGAGCAGTTCTTC. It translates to CASSPGGHPHEQFF.

CDR3 in DNA: TGTGCCAGCAGCTTAGATTTCACAGGGGCCGTTTATATCTCTGGAAACACCATATATTTT. Amino acids: CASSLDFTGAVYISGNTIYF. The genes are TRBV11-3 and TRBJ1-3, with TRBD1 matching 7 bases. There are 20 residues in the CDR3. The germline gives CDR1 SGHNT, CDR2 YENEEA. After removal of 0 bases from V and 0 bases from J, the junction contained 14 bases not matched to a gene.